One TCR beta chain is described in this entry. Antigen: not known. The PCR ran on 60 Vbeta and 13 Jbeta primers. Method: immunoSEQ multiplex PCR; TCRdb's copy keeps in-frame clones and lacks some. The top ten clones hold approximately 2.9% of a sample with approximately 150,000 clones, 77% of them seen once. The sample is drawn from a study of cytomegalovirus exposure and HLA in healthy donors. Whole-study results and caveats: There were some public TCRs occurring in many donors, but most TCR sequences were rare. Reported performance of the classifier showed diagnosis of cytomegalovirus status with high specificity and sensitivity.

Sequencing input: PBMCs. The clonotype comes from a woman between 40 and 55 years old in good health and CMV-seropositive.

The CDR3 loop reads CASSFGGQGIDEQYF. CDR3 coding DNA: TGTGCCAGCAGCTTTGGGGGACAGGGGATCGACGAGCAGTACTTC. The genes are TRBV5-4 and TRBJ2-7; 10 nucleotides match TRBD1. The CDR3 is made up of 15 amino acids. Germline V lookup: CDR1 SGHNT, CDR2 YYREEE (reference sequence). With V trimmed by 2 bases and J by 5 bases, 7 bases remained unmatched.